Below, 15 T cell receptor beta chains from the same sample are listed, as sequenced in a study of blood T cell repertoires in COVID-19. Profiled with immunoSEQ multiplex PCR; TCRdb holds only in-frame clones, not every one. The repertoire consists of about 160,000 clones, with 82% occurring once and the leading ten covering around 18%. Sequenced input: PBMCs or T cells enriched from blood (not recorded which). These receptors all stem from a man aged 60 to 75 who had recovered from COVID-19.

This chain links TRBV18 with TRBJ1-3; 8 bases are shared with TRBD1. V gave up 3 bases and J gave up 3 bases; unmatched junction bases: 7. The germline V gene has CDR1 KGHSH and CDR2 LQKENI. The CDR3 loop spans 16 amino acids. CDR3 nucleotides: TGTGCCAGCTCACCTACGACAGGGGAGGTTGGAAACACCATATATTTT. Its translation: CASSPTTGEVGNTIYF.

The genes are TRBV5-1 and TRBJ1-3, with D possibly being TRBD1 (6 bases). Germline V lookup: CDR1 SGHRS, CDR2 YFSETQ. The CDR3 runs 17 residues. V lost 4 bases to trimming and J lost 3 bases, with 20 bases between them. This chain's CDR3 is CASSLASNRAGGNTIYF. CDR3 in DNA: TGCGCCAGCAGCCTGGCTAGTAACAGGGCGGGTGGAAACACCATATATTTT.

The chain couples TRBV7-8 to TRBJ2-7; 10 bases are a match to TRBD1. This CDR3 contains 15 residues. The junction had 7 bases not matched to a gene; V was cut back by 5 bases and J by 3 bases. Germline V CDR1 and CDR2: SGHVS, FQNEAQ. The CDR3 loop is CASSRVGQGFYEQYF. CDR3 nucleotides: TGTGCCAGCAGCCGTGTGGGACAGGGGTTCTACGAGCAGTACTTC.

This clone was seen more than once but under ten times. The chain combines TRBV7-2 with TRBJ2-7, with 7 bases fitting TRBD2. V was pared by 1 base and J by 3 bases, with 9 bases of the junction left unmatched. Germline V gene lookup returns CDR1 SGHTA and CDR2 FQGNSA. This CDR3 comprises 16 residues. The CDR3 here is CASSLGASGSDYEQYF. The CDR3 DNA reads as TGTGCCAGCAGCTTAGGGGCTAGCGGATCTGACTACGAGCAGTACTTC. Variable domain in full (rest from reference TRBV7-2 and TRBJ2-7): GAGVSQSPSNKVTEKGKDVELRCDPISGHTALYWYRQSLGQGLEFLIYFQGNSAPDKSGLPSDRFSAERTGGSVSTLTIQRTQQEDSAVYLCASSLGASGSDYEQYFGPGTRLTVT.

The rearrangement joins TRBV7-6 to TRBJ2-7; TRBD1 might be the D (6 bases). This CDR3 has 13 residues. The germline V and J ends were trimmed by 3 bases and 6 bases, with 12 bases remaining between them. The V gene's germline CDR1 is SGHVS and CDR2 FNYEAQ. The CDR3 region is CASSFQGSVEQYF. For the CDR3, the DNA is TGTGCCAGCAGCTTCCAGGGGTCGGTCGAGCAGTACTTC.

This clone has only a few counts. The V and J genes are TRBV30 and TRBJ2-4; D uncertain. The CDR3 length is 16 residues. V was clipped by 0 bases and J by 0 bases, with 12 bases between them. The germline V gene has CDR1 GTSNPN and CDR2 SVGIG (reference sequence). DNA for the CDR3: TGTGCCTGGAGTGTAGGAGCTCTACTAGCCAAAAACATTCAGTACTTC. Encoded protein: CAWSVGALLAKNIQYF. Full variable domain (outside the CDR3, taken from reference TRBV30 and TRBJ2-4): SQTIHQWPATLVQPVGSPLSLECTVEGTSNPNLYWYRQAAGRGLQLLFYSVGIGQISSEVPQNLSASRPQDRQFILSSKKLLLSDSGFYLCAWSVGALLAKNIQYFGAGTRLSVL.

The V call is TRBV28, the J call TRBJ1-1; 10 bases fit TRBD1. Germline-derived CDR1 and CDR2 are MDHEN and SYDVKM. This CDR3 has 15 residues. The V and J ends lost 4 bases and 4 bases, in that order; junction bases with no gene match: 6. CDR3 residues: CASSSWTGGSTEAFF. The CDR3 nucleotides read TGTGCCAGCAGTTCATGGACAGGGGGTAGCACTGAAGCTTTCTTT.

The chain joins TRBV7-9 to TRBJ2-1; 8 bases match TRBD2. The V segment lost 1 base and the J segment 5 bases; nucleotides outside the gene matches: 7. In germline, CDR1 is SEHNR, CDR2 FQNEAQ (reference sequence). The CDR3 is 16 amino acids. CDR3 amino acids: CASSLGASGYHNEQFF. Written as DNA, the CDR3 is TGTGCCAGCAGCTTAGGGGCTAGCGGGTACCACAATGAGCAGTTCTTC. The entire variable domain, with the rest obtained from reference TRBV7-9 and TRBJ2-1, is as follows: DTGVSQNPRHKITKRGQNVTFRCDPISEHNRLYWYRQTLGQGPEFLTYFQNEAQLEKSRLLSDRFSAERPKGSFSTLEIQRTEQGDSAMYLCASSLGASGYHNEQFFGPGTRLTVL.

The chain recombines TRBV11-2 with TRBJ1-2; 8 bases agree with TRBD1. V was clipped by 1 base and J by 4 bases; unmatched bases: 5. Germline CDR1 SGHAT, CDR2 FQNNGV. The CDR3 extends over 15 amino acids. CDR3: CASSLGPGQVYGYTF. CDR3 in DNA: TGTGCCAGCAGCTTAGGGCCGGGACAGGTCTATGGCTACACCTTC.

The genes are TRBV12-5 and TRBJ2-1; 9 bases are shared with TRBD1. The CDR3 length is 14 residues. Germline-derived CDR1 and CDR2 are LGHNT and FRNRAP. V dropped 4 bases and J dropped 9; count of bases not matched to a gene: 7. The CDR3 nucleotides read TGTGCTAGTGGTTCCCGGACAGGGGATGGTGAGCAGTTCTTC. Its protein is CASGSRTGDGEQFF.

The rearrangement uses TRBV19 and TRBJ2-7; the match to TRBD2 covers 10 bases. The CDR3 runs 14 residues. With V trimmed by 5 bases and J by 6 bases, 7 bases remained unmatched. Germline-derived CDR1 and CDR2 are LNHDA and SQIVND (reference sequence). The CDR3 loop reads CASSQRLAGVEQYF. The DNA of the CDR3 is TGTGCCAGTAGTCAGCGGCTAGCGGGAGTCGAGCAGTACTTC.

The chain couples TRBV28 to TRBJ2-7; TRBD1 might be the D (6 bases). Germline CDR1 MDHEN, CDR2 SYDVKM. The CDR3 runs to 15 residues. V lost 6 bases to trimming and J lost 0 bases, with 15 bases between them. In nucleotides, the CDR3 is TGTGCCAGCAGGCCCAGGGGAACGGGCTCCTACGAGCAGTACTTC. As protein: CASRPRGTGSYEQYF.

The chain carries TRBV7-9 and TRBJ1-4; D call uncertain. Deletions cut 4 bases from V and 4 bases from J, with 10 bases between. The CDR3 spans 14 residues. Germline V gene data show CDR1 as SEHNR and CDR2 as FQNEAQ (reference sequence). Written as DNA, the CDR3 is TGTGCCAGCAGCTCCCGATCTATTAATGAAAAACTGTTTTTT. It translates to CASSSRSINEKLFF.

The rearrangement links TRBV4-2 to TRBJ2-3; 10 bases match TRBD2. The CDR3 extends over 17 amino acids. Germline CDR1 is LGHNA and CDR2 is YNFKEQ. The V and J ends lost 0 bases and 4 bases, in that order; junction bases with no gene match: 7. This chain's CDR3 is CASSQDPAGGAADTQYF. The CDR3 DNA is TGTGCCAGCAGCCAAGACCCAGCGGGGGGGGCGGCAGATACGCAGTATTTT.

The V gene is TRBV5-1, the J gene TRBJ2-1, with 9 bases identical to TRBD1. This CDR3 contains 14 residues. After removal of 3 bases from V and 8 bases from J, the junction contained 6 bases not matched to a gene. Germline CDR1 reads SGHRS; CDR2 reads YFSETQ. The CDR3 here is CASSWTGTGYEQFF. For the CDR3, the DNA is TGCGCCAGCAGCTGGACCGGGACAGGGTATGAGCAGTTCTTC.